The entry below describes one T cell receptor (beta chain). Its antigen is not known. This could be a read error, since a much larger clone is one nucleotide away. The sample belongs to a study of tumor-infiltrating lymphocytes in primary liver carcinoma. Study details: The five patients, who were men and women, ranged in age from 30 to 69 years. There were tumors of stage T1-T3 N0M0, each 4.2 to 10 cm across. Samples gave roughly 3.65 to 8 million productive TCRbeta reads, similar across tissue types. Whole-study results and caveats: When set against blood, tumors had a significantly higher top-250-clone fraction (p = 0.039).

Alongside blood RNA obtained from unsorted whole blood, germline DNA was also extracted. The CDR3 length is 15 residues. V gave up 4 bases and J gave up 6 bases, with 16 bases separating them. Reverse transcription of about 500 ng total RNA with a constant-region primer produced TCR beta cDNA. Each TCR beta library was derived from three nested multiplex PCR rounds that employed slightly modified ARM-PCR. Running 9 to 10 cycles apiece, the first two PCR rounds relied on TRBV1-TRBV30 forward primers together with a C-beta reverse primer. TCRdb re-called the multiplex PCR reads through MiXCR, storing one row per CDR3 protein. This table has approximately 330,000 distinct CDR3 sequences, around three fifths appearing once.

Sequenced sample: peripheral blood. The sequence derives from a man between 40 and 49 years old with primary liver carcinoma and hepatitis B virus infection. This sequence joins TRBV12-3 or TRBV12-4 and TRBJ2-1, with D possibly matching TRBD2 (6 bases). This chain's CDR3 is CASSYSRRATNEQFF. CDR3 coding DNA: TGTGCCAGCAGTTATAGCAGGAGGGCCACCAATGAGCAGTTCTTC.